This entry is about one T cell receptor (beta chain). The V gene end was trimmed by 6 bases and the J gene end by 3 bases; junction bases not matched to a gene: 9. CDR1 SGHNT and CDR2 YENEEA come from the germline V gene. This CDR3 has 15 amino acids. The data belong to a study of shared T cell receptors in the human thymus. Profiled with immunoSEQ multiplex PCR; TCRdb holds only in-frame clones, not every one. The data contain some 640,000 clones, 70% to 90% of them singletons. The same data also contributed to another study, on human thymus T cells. Per that paper: Thymic repertoires overlap heavily among unrelated individuals, related research has reported.

Sequenced sample: thymocytes. The gene calls are TRBV11-3 and TRBJ2-3; TRBD2 aligns across 7 bases. The TCR comes from a boy in the first two years of life with a congenital heart defect. The CDR3 sequence: CASSPEQRGTDTQYF. In DNA, the CDR3 is TGTGCCAGCAGTCCCGAACAGCGGGGAACAGATACGCAGTATTTT.